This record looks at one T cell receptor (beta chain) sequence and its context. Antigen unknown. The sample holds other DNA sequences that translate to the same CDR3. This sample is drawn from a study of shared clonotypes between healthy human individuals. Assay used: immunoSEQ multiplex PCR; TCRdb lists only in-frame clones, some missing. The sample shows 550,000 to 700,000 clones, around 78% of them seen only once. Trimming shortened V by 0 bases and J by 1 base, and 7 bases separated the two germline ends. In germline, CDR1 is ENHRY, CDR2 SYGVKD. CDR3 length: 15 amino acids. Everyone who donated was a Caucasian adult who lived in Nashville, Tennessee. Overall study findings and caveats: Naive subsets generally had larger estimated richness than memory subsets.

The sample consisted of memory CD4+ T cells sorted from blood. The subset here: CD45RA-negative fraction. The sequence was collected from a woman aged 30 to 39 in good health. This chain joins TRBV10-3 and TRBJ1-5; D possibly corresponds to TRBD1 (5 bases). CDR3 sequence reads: CAISESGHSNQPQHF. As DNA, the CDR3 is TGTGCCATCAGTGAGTCAGGACACAGCAATCAGCCCCAGCATTTT.